This is a list of T cell receptor beta chains from one sample in a study of cytomegalovirus exposure and HLA in healthy donors. Sequenced by immunoSEQ multiplex PCR; TCRdb stores in-frame clones only, minus some. The sample includes 130,000 to 150,000 clones, 85% to 90% of them seen just once. The sequenced sample was PBMCs. The receptors stem from a woman in her thirties in good health and CMV-seropositive. Each CDR3 is given with its conserved first and last residue. Not every row has a clone size; where given, it reads once, few, many or a size class.

CDR3 protein: CASSPGTAYNEQFF; V gene: TRBV7-8; clone size: few; J gene: TRBJ2-1
CDR3 protein: CASSLRGWEKLFF; V gene: TRBV6-5; clone size: -; J gene: TRBJ1-4
CDR3 protein: CASRAGTRRTGELFF; V gene: TRBV28; clone size: -; J gene: TRBJ2-2
CDR3 protein: CASSFGGLGVKQYF; V gene: TRBV27; clone size: -; J gene: TRBJ2-7
CDR3 protein: CASSEGALNEQFF; V gene: TRBV2; clone size: -; J gene: TRBJ2-1
CDR3 protein: CASSPNRGPLETQYF; V gene: TRBV18; clone size: -; J gene: TRBJ2-5
CDR3 protein: CASSLLQDNEQFF; V gene: TRBV13; clone size: -; J gene: TRBJ2-1
CDR3 protein: CASSGRGTDFYGYTF; V gene: TRBV7-9; clone size: -; J gene: TRBJ1-2
CDR3 protein: CASGTGRGAYEQYF; V gene: TRBV19; clone size: -; J gene: TRBJ2-7
CDR3 protein: CASSLGSRLRGDQETQYF; V gene: TRBV7-9; clone size: -; J gene: TRBJ2-5
CDR3 protein: CASASGLVFEAFF; V gene: TRBV2; clone size: -; J gene: TRBJ1-1
CDR3 protein: CATGGWIAEYNEQFF; V gene: TRBV15; clone size: -; J gene: TRBJ2-1
CDR3 protein: CATSRDLRQAAYEQYF; V gene: TRBV15; clone size: once; J gene: TRBJ2-7
CDR3 protein: CASSDRAPGELFF; V gene: TRBV6-5; clone size: -; J gene: TRBJ2-2
CDR3 protein: CASREGTGGTPLHF; V gene: TRBV28; clone size: few; J gene: TRBJ1-6
CDR3 protein: CASSLGTGVRETQYF; V gene: TRBV5-1; clone size: once; J gene: TRBJ2-5
CDR3 protein: CASSLSGGHNEQFF; V gene: TRBV9; clone size: once; J gene: TRBJ2-1
CDR3 protein: CAISAGLAGTYEQYF; V gene: TRBV10-3; clone size: -; J gene: TRBJ2-7
CDR3 protein: CASSQRGDPATNEKLFF; V gene: TRBV4-1; clone size: -; J gene: TRBJ1-4
CDR3 protein: CASSLTSRTTNYGYTF; V gene: TRBV5-1; clone size: -; J gene: TRBJ1-2
CDR3 protein: CAIGPGTSDEQYF; V gene: TRBV10-3; clone size: few; J gene: TRBJ2-7
CDR3 protein: CASRANRGSGNTIYF; V gene: TRBV2; clone size: few; J gene: TRBJ1-3
CDR3 protein: CASSLEEGSWEGYTF; V gene: TRBV5-1; clone size: -; J gene: TRBJ1-2
CDR3 protein: CASSEDQGAAYEQYF; V gene: TRBV6-1; clone size: few; J gene: TRBJ2-7
CDR3 protein: CASSYQRQLNTEAFF; V gene: TRBV6-5; clone size: -; J gene: TRBJ1-1
CDR3 protein: CASMGLAGKNIQYF; V gene: TRBV2; clone size: once; J gene: TRBJ2-4
CDR3 protein: CASSPAGTESSNSPLHF; V gene: TRBV28; clone size: few; J gene: TRBJ1-6
CDR3 protein: CASSLESSNEQFF; V gene: TRBV5-1; clone size: -; J gene: TRBJ2-1
CDR3 protein: CASSLDRTYGYTF; V gene: TRBV5-1; clone size: -; J gene: TRBJ1-2
CDR3 protein: CASSLTGDEETQYF; V gene: TRBV11-3; clone size: -; J gene: TRBJ2-5
CDR3 protein: CASRLRDSLYSNQPQHF; V gene: TRBV19; clone size: -; J gene: TRBJ1-5
CDR3 protein: CASKGTSGGAYEQFF; V gene: TRBV2; clone size: -; J gene: TRBJ2-1
CDR3 protein: CASSGYSPYQETQYF; V gene: TRBV28; clone size: -; J gene: TRBJ2-5
CDR3 protein: CASSQAGGNQPQHF; V gene: TRBV19; clone size: -; J gene: TRBJ1-5
CDR3 protein: CASSQGTVTDTQYF; V gene: TRBV7-3; clone size: -; J gene: TRBJ2-3
CDR3 protein: CATSRTAGTSGGDTDTQYF; V gene: TRBV15; clone size: -; J gene: TRBJ2-3
CDR3 protein: CASSLGRAHNEQFF; V gene: TRBV11-1; clone size: once; J gene: TRBJ2-1
CDR3 protein: CASSYEEPYEQYF; V gene: TRBV6-6; clone size: few; J gene: TRBJ2-7
CDR3 protein: CATSGQAGSGANVLTF; V gene: TRBV18; clone size: -; J gene: TRBJ2-6
CDR3 protein: CASSPAGGSYNEQFF; V gene: TRBV4-1; clone size: -; J gene: TRBJ2-1